These T cell receptor beta chains were read from a single sample in a study of CD8 T cells in ankylosing spondylitis. One entry per CDR3 protein results from TCRdb running MiXCR on the 5' RACE reads. The sample comprises 300,000 to 400,000 distinct CDR3 sequences, under 25% of which are singletons, and 16% rests with the top ten. The source material was blood, either unsorted or a sorted T cell fraction (not recorded which). These TCRs come from a male donor with ankylosing spondylitis. The CDR3 runs from the conserved cysteine through the conserved F or W.

cdr3_aa: CSASARIGPGTEAFF
v_call: TRBV20-1
j_call: TRBJ1-1

cdr3_aa: CASSFGKLVSNQPQHF
v_call: TRBV19
j_call: TRBJ1-5

cdr3_aa: CASSQREGGETQYF
v_call: TRBV3-1
j_call: TRBJ2-5

cdr3_aa: CSTTELSSYNEQFF
v_call: TRBV20-1
j_call: TRBJ2-1

cdr3_aa: CASSLYDRATEKLFF
v_call: TRBV9
j_call: TRBJ1-4

cdr3_aa: CASSEQGHTGELFF
v_call: TRBV6-4
j_call: TRBJ2-2

cdr3_aa: CSVAVRGMNTEAFF
v_call: TRBV29-1
j_call: TRBJ1-1

cdr3_aa: CASSYPSAGTDTQYF
v_call: TRBV6-5
j_call: TRBJ2-3

cdr3_aa: CASSLTPGSGANVLTF
v_call: TRBV5-1
j_call: TRBJ2-6

cdr3_aa: CSAGTSGIGGTGELFF
v_call: TRBV20-1
j_call: TRBJ2-2

cdr3_aa: CASSLRRTQLNTEAFF
v_call: TRBV12-3/TRBV12-4
j_call: TRBJ1-1

cdr3_aa: CASSEFHRNTDTQYF
v_call: TRBV2
j_call: TRBJ2-3

cdr3_aa: CASSSTADYQPQHF
v_call: TRBV7-9
j_call: TRBJ1-5

cdr3_aa: CASSDAGTGADIQYF
v_call: TRBV28
j_call: TRBJ2-4

cdr3_aa: CSARDILAGGDLNADTQYF
v_call: TRBV20-1
j_call: TRBJ2-3

cdr3_aa: CSASGAGVRLGEQYF
v_call: TRBV20-1
j_call: TRBJ2-7

cdr3_aa: CASSLDSGLAGAGEQYF
v_call: TRBV5-1
j_call: TRBJ2-7

cdr3_aa: CASSPSRGDTQYF
v_call: TRBV12-3/TRBV12-4
j_call: TRBJ2-3

cdr3_aa: CAISESTASTDTQYF
v_call: TRBV10-3
j_call: TRBJ2-3

cdr3_aa: CASSSRWYRRGTEAFF
v_call: TRBV28
j_call: TRBJ1-1

cdr3_aa: CASSSSGGLVTEAFF
v_call: TRBV5-1
j_call: TRBJ1-1

cdr3_aa: CASSRRAGVDTGELFF
v_call: TRBV3-1
j_call: TRBJ2-2

cdr3_aa: CASSNQGLAVYNEQFF
v_call: TRBV12-3/TRBV12-4
j_call: TRBJ2-1

cdr3_aa: CATSAGEGRDTQYF
v_call: TRBV24-1
j_call: TRBJ2-3

cdr3_aa: CAWSVPPGIVVDEQYF
v_call: TRBV30
j_call: TRBJ2-7

cdr3_aa: CASSFSGGTGENEQFF
v_call: TRBV4-2
j_call: TRBJ2-1

cdr3_aa: CASSLQGRTGELFF
v_call: TRBV7-3
j_call: TRBJ2-2

cdr3_aa: CSARPLAGVETQYF
v_call: TRBV20-1
j_call: TRBJ2-5

cdr3_aa: CASTPGTSGIGETQYF
v_call: TRBV5-1
j_call: TRBJ2-5

cdr3_aa: CASVSGLSYNEQFF
v_call: TRBV6-2/TRBV6-3
j_call: TRBJ2-1

cdr3_aa: CASSQAQSRGVNTEAFF
v_call: TRBV4-2
j_call: TRBJ1-1

cdr3_aa: CASSLFSGQPVEAFF
v_call: TRBV27
j_call: TRBJ1-1

cdr3_aa: CASSWGLTSGSNEQFF
v_call: TRBV28
j_call: TRBJ2-1

cdr3_aa: CSATPGLLISYEQYF
v_call: TRBV20-1
j_call: TRBJ2-7

cdr3_aa: CASSFTGTDTYEQYF
v_call: TRBV5-1
j_call: TRBJ2-7

cdr3_aa: CASSSQQGIDSPLHF
v_call: TRBV5-1
j_call: TRBJ1-6

cdr3_aa: CAISVIGGASTEAFF
v_call: TRBV10-3
j_call: TRBJ1-1

cdr3_aa: CASSYWQGGQETQYF
v_call: TRBV6-5
j_call: TRBJ2-5

cdr3_aa: CASSLDQSYNEQFF
v_call: TRBV7-6
j_call: TRBJ2-1

cdr3_aa: CASRPDRHGQETQYF
v_call: TRBV28
j_call: TRBJ2-5

cdr3_aa: CASSQSMATGHNSPLHF
v_call: TRBV4-3
j_call: TRBJ1-6

cdr3_aa: CASSSLQAGEQFF
v_call: TRBV11-3
j_call: TRBJ2-1

cdr3_aa: CASSRVLAGDTQYF
v_call: TRBV5-6
j_call: TRBJ2-3

cdr3_aa: CASSLTPQPGYEQYF
v_call: TRBV5-5
j_call: TRBJ2-7

cdr3_aa: CASSFGGEVTYGYTF
v_call: TRBV5-1
j_call: TRBJ1-2

cdr3_aa: CASMTDQETQYF
v_call: TRBV28
j_call: TRBJ2-5

cdr3_aa: CSAYLLQGEIYGYTF
v_call: TRBV20-1
j_call: TRBJ1-2

cdr3_aa: CASSLSTPWGLARDNEQFF
v_call: TRBV12-3/TRBV12-4
j_call: TRBJ2-1

cdr3_aa: CASSFPLDTQYF
v_call: TRBV5-6
j_call: TRBJ2-3